The rows below give T cell receptor beta chains drawn from one sample of a study of response to subunit inactivated influenza vaccine. TCRdb itself ran the RT-PCR reads through MiXCR, one entry per CDR3 protein. The table has about 700,000 distinct CDR3 sequences, 14% seen once. This material consisted of PBMCs from blood, taken less than 15 days before vaccination. Receptor source: a man aged 50 to 59 who received an inactivated influenza vaccine. CDR3s include the opening cysteine and the closing phenylalanine or tryptophan. D genes are given only for firm matches. Clone size is given for some rows only: seen once, a few or many times, or a class if the clone is expanded.

V gene: TRBV12-3/TRBV12-4
clone size: .
J gene: TRBJ2-5
D gene: .
CDR3 protein: CASGSLKETQYF
CDR3 DNA: TGTGCCAGCGGATCCCTAAAAGAGACCCAGTACTTC

V gene: TRBV3-1
clone size: few
J gene: TRBJ2-1
D gene: .
CDR3 protein: CASSPDSGSYNEQFF
CDR3 DNA: TGTGCCAGCAGCCCGGATTCTGGAAGCTACAATGAGCAGTTCTTC

V gene: TRBV7-2
clone size: .
J gene: TRBJ2-7
D gene: TRBD2
CDR3 protein: CASSLLAGANEQYF
CDR3 DNA: TGTGCCAGCAGCTTACTGGCGGGAGCGAACGAGCAGTACTTC

V gene: TRBV5-1
clone size: .
J gene: TRBJ2-7
D gene: TRBD1
CDR3 protein: CASREDRAYEQYF
CDR3 DNA: TGCGCCAGCAGGGAAGACAGGGCCTACGAGCAGTACTTC

V gene: TRBV28
clone size: many
J gene: TRBJ2-2
D gene: .
CDR3 protein: CASSWSRNTGELFF
CDR3 DNA: TGTGCCAGCAGTTGGTCTAGGAACACCGGGGAGCTGTTTTTT

V gene: TRBV20-1
clone size: few
J gene: TRBJ2-3
D gene: .
CDR3 protein: CSAATLGSGTDTQYF
CDR3 DNA: TGCAGTGCTGCGACTCTGGGGTCTGGCACAGATACGCAGTATTTT

V gene: TRBV6-6
clone size: few
J gene: TRBJ2-7
D gene: .
CDR3 protein: CASGFQGTYEQYF
CDR3 DNA: TGTGCCAGCGGTTTCCAGGGGACCTACGAGCAGTACTTC

V gene: TRBV4-3
clone size: many
J gene: TRBJ2-1
D gene: .
CDR3 protein: CASSQGLRPGDEQFF
CDR3 DNA: TGCGCCAGCAGCCAAGGACTCCGCCCTGGGGATGAGCAGTTCTTC

V gene: TRBV5-1
clone size: few
J gene: TRBJ1-2
D gene: TRBD1
CDR3 protein: CASSPQGVDYGYTF
CDR3 DNA: TGCGCCAGCAGCCCACAGGGGGTCGACTATGGCTACACCTTC

V gene: TRBV5-6
clone size: .
J gene: TRBJ2-1
D gene: .
CDR3 protein: CASSLKVSNEQFF
CDR3 DNA: TGTGCCAGCAGCTTGAAGGTTTCCAATGAGCAGTTCTTC

V gene: TRBV9
clone size: .
J gene: TRBJ2-3
D gene: .
CDR3 protein: CASSVAGARSTDTQYF
CDR3 DNA: TGTGCCAGCAGCGTAGCGGGGGCCCGAAGCACAGATACGCAGTATTTT

V gene: TRBV20-1
clone size: few
J gene: TRBJ1-1
D gene: .
CDR3 protein: CSASPLGTDRLLNTEAFF
CDR3 DNA: TGCAGTGCTAGTCCCTTGGGCACAGATCGCCTTCTGAACACTGAAGCTTTCTTT

V gene: TRBV10-3
clone size: .
J gene: TRBJ1-5
D gene: .
CDR3 protein: CAISVGSDSNQPQHF
CDR3 DNA: TGTGCCATCAGTGTCGGATCGGATAGCAATCAGCCCCAGCATTTT

V gene: TRBV4-1
clone size: .
J gene: TRBJ1-1
D gene: .
CDR3 protein: CASSQVRSAAGVF
CDR3 DNA: TGCGCCAGCAGCCAAGTACGCTCCGCGGCGGGAGTCTTT

V gene: TRBV6-2/TRBV6-3
clone size: .
J gene: TRBJ1-2
D gene: .
CDR3 protein: CASSFPLERDPF
CDR3 DNA: TGTGCCAGCAGTTTCCCCCTCGAGCGAGACCCTTTC

V gene: TRBV20-1
clone size: .
J gene: TRBJ2-5
D gene: TRBD2
CDR3 protein: CSALAGGGETQYF
CDR3 DNA: TGCAGTGCCTTAGCGGGGGGGGGAGAGACCCAGTACTTC

V gene: TRBV25-1
clone size: many
J gene: TRBJ2-7
D gene: .
CDR3 protein: CASSEFHLGGNYEQYF
CDR3 DNA: TGTGCCAGCAGTGAATTCCACCTTGGAGGAAACTACGAGCAGTACTTC

V gene: TRBV9
clone size: .
J gene: TRBJ2-1
D gene: .
CDR3 protein: CVSSSHPGPDEQFF
CDR3 DNA: TGTGTCAGCAGCTCACACCCAGGTCCAGATGAGCAGTTCTTC

V gene: TRBV21-1
clone size: few
J gene: TRBJ1-5
D gene: .
CDR3 protein: CASSKCGSNQPQHF
CDR3 DNA: TGTGCCAGCAGCAAATGTGGTAGCAATCAGCCCCAGCATTTT

V gene: TRBV7-2
clone size: few
J gene: TRBJ1-6
D gene: .
CDR3 protein: CASRTGVNSPLHF
CDR3 DNA: TGTGCCAGCAGAACGGGGGTAAATTCACCCCTCCACTTT

V gene: TRBV3-1
clone size: .
J gene: TRBJ2-1
D gene: TRBD2
CDR3 protein: CASSQASRGSGRASYNEQFF
CDR3 DNA: TGTGCCAGCAGCCAAGCGTCAAGGGGTAGCGGGAGGGCCTCTTACAATGAGCAGTTCTTC

V gene: TRBV7-9
clone size: .
J gene: TRBJ2-4
D gene: TRBD1
CDR3 protein: CASSLLTGSVAKNIQYF
CDR3 DNA: TGTGCCAGCAGCTTGCTGACAGGGTCGGTGGCCAAAAACATTCAGTACTTC

V gene: TRBV20-1
clone size: few
J gene: TRBJ1-5
D gene: .
CDR3 protein: CSARTDSNQPQHF
CDR3 DNA: TGCAGTGCCAGGACAGATAGCAATCAGCCCCAGCATTTT

V gene: TRBV11-2
clone size: few
J gene: TRBJ2-7
D gene: .
CDR3 protein: CASSPAMLGGIYEQYF
CDR3 DNA: TGTGCCAGCAGCCCCGCAATGTTAGGGGGGATCTACGAGCAGTACTTC

V gene: TRBV27
clone size: .
J gene: TRBJ2-2
D gene: .
CDR3 protein: CASSLALGLANTGELFF
CDR3 DNA: TGTGCCAGCAGTTTAGCCCTCGGACTCGCGAACACCGGGGAGCTGTTTTTT

V gene: TRBV6-1
clone size: .
J gene: TRBJ1-1
D gene: .
CDR3 protein: CASSRDPVSTEAFF
CDR3 DNA: TGTGCCAGCAGCCGGGACCCCGTTAGCACTGAAGCTTTCTTT

V gene: TRBV29-1
clone size: .
J gene: TRBJ2-1
D gene: TRBD1
CDR3 protein: CSVVGLDRGLDEQFF
CDR3 DNA: TGCAGCGTTGTGGGCCTGGACAGGGGATTGGATGAGCAGTTCTTC

V gene: TRBV7-9
clone size: .
J gene: TRBJ1-6
D gene: .
CDR3 protein: CASSLRVAQNSPLHF
CDR3 DNA: TGTGCCAGCAGCTTACGGGTGGCACAGAATTCACCCCTCCACTTT

V gene: TRBV18
clone size: few
J gene: TRBJ2-5
D gene: .
CDR3 protein: CASSPTRDQETQYF
CDR3 DNA: TGTGCCAGCTCACCTACAAGGGACCAAGAGACCCAGTACTTC

V gene: TRBV12-3/TRBV12-4
clone size: .
J gene: TRBJ1-2
D gene: TRBD1
CDR3 protein: CASSPTPGQAHGYGYTF
CDR3 DNA: TGTGCCAGCAGTCCCACCCCAGGACAGGCGCACGGCTATGGCTACACCTTC

V gene: TRBV28
clone size: .
J gene: TRBJ2-5
D gene: .
CDR3 protein: CASSLRHFKGETQYF
CDR3 DNA: TGTGCCAGCAGTTTGAGACACTTCAAGGGGGAGACCCAGTACTTC

V gene: TRBV14
clone size: .
J gene: TRBJ1-1
D gene: .
CDR3 protein: CASSRGVGYGNTEAFF
CDR3 DNA: TGTGCCAGCAGCCGAGGCGTGGGATATGGGAACACTGAAGCTTTCTTT

V gene: TRBV29-1
clone size: .
J gene: TRBJ2-2
D gene: .
CDR3 protein: CSVGSGGELFF
CDR3 DNA: TGCAGCGTTGGGTCTGGCGGGGAGCTGTTTTTT

V gene: TRBV7-9
clone size: few
J gene: TRBJ1-3
D gene: TRBD1
CDR3 protein: CASSVRDRVDGNTIYF
CDR3 DNA: TGTGCCAGCAGCGTCCGGGACAGGGTCGATGGAAACACCATATATTTT

V gene: TRBV7-8
clone size: few
J gene: TRBJ1-5
D gene: TRBD1
CDR3 protein: CASSLDRGPNQPQHF
CDR3 DNA: TGTGCCAGCAGCTTAGACAGGGGGCCGAATCAGCCCCAGCATTTT

V gene: TRBV12-3/TRBV12-4
clone size: .
J gene: TRBJ2-3
D gene: TRBD2
CDR3 protein: CASTRGSLPDTQYF
CDR3 DNA: TGTGCCAGCACCCGCGGGAGTTTGCCAGATACGCAGTATTTT

V gene: TRBV3-1
clone size: .
J gene: TRBJ1-2
D gene: TRBD1
CDR3 protein: CASSQVGQAYGYTF
CDR3 DNA: TGTGCCAGCAGCCAAGTTGGACAGGCCTATGGCTACACCTTC

V gene: TRBV5-1
clone size: few
J gene: TRBJ2-7
D gene: TRBD2
CDR3 protein: CASSDRLADSYEQYF
CDR3 DNA: TGCGCCAGCAGCGATCGACTAGCGGACTCCTACGAGCAGTACTTC

V gene: TRBV10-3
clone size: .
J gene: TRBJ2-3
D gene: .
CDR3 protein: CAISESKPGRITDTQYF
CDR3 DNA: TGTGCCATCAGTGAGTCGAAGCCAGGGCGCATCACAGATACGCAGTATTTT

V gene: TRBV2
clone size: .
J gene: TRBJ2-5
D gene: .
CDR3 protein: CASRLKGEDF
CDR3 DNA: TGTGCCAGCAGATTAAAGGGGGAGGACTTC

V gene: TRBV6-5
clone size: few
J gene: TRBJ1-1
D gene: .
CDR3 protein: CASSYQDGLGPMNTEAFF
CDR3 DNA: TGTGCCAGCAGTTATCAGGATGGGTTGGGGCCCATGAACACTGAAGCTTTCTTT

V gene: TRBV5-1
clone size: .
J gene: TRBJ1-1
D gene: .
CDR3 protein: CASSLDLSEAFF
CDR3 DNA: TGCGCCAGCAGCTTGGATCTTTCTGAAGCTTTCTTT

V gene: TRBV11-2
clone size: few
J gene: TRBJ1-1
D gene: .
CDR3 protein: CASSLGIHRQVTEAFF
CDR3 DNA: TGTGCCAGCAGCTTAGGAATCCATAGACAGGTCACTGAAGCTTTCTTT

V gene: TRBV3-1
clone size: few
J gene: TRBJ1-6
D gene: .
CDR3 protein: CASSQVRNNSPLHF
CDR3 DNA: TGTGCCAGCAGCCAAGTTCGGAATAATTCACCCCTCCACTTT

V gene: TRBV20-1
clone size: .
J gene: TRBJ2-1
D gene: TRBD2
CDR3 protein: CSATGTSGSSYNEQFF
CDR3 DNA: TGCAGTGCTACTGGGACTAGCGGGAGCTCCTACAATGAGCAGTTCTTC

V gene: TRBV4-3
clone size: few
J gene: TRBJ2-2
D gene: .
CDR3 protein: CASSQDPGANTGELFF
CDR3 DNA: TGCGCCAGCAGCCAAGATCCGGGAGCGAACACCGGGGAGCTGTTTTTT

V gene: TRBV5-5
clone size: .
J gene: TRBJ2-2
D gene: .
CDR3 protein: CASSLTDSLNTGELFF
CDR3 DNA: TGTGCCAGCAGCTTGACGGATTCCCTCAACACCGGGGAGCTGTTTTTT

V gene: TRBV30
clone size: many
J gene: TRBJ2-1
D gene: .
CDR3 protein: CAWKIDFGNEQFF
CDR3 DNA: TGTGCCTGGAAAATAGACTTCGGCAATGAGCAGTTCTTC

V gene: TRBV20-1
clone size: once
J gene: TRBJ2-5
D gene: TRBD1
CDR3 protein: CSAGRAAGRGQTQYF
CDR3 DNA: TGCAGTGCGGGCCGCGCGGCAGGAAGGGGGCAGACCCAGTACTTC

V gene: TRBV5-1
clone size: few
J gene: TRBJ2-2
D gene: .
CDR3 protein: CASSLSGEAGELFF
CDR3 DNA: TGCGCCAGCAGCTTATCGGGGGAGGCCGGGGAGCTGTTTTTT

V gene: TRBV4-3
clone size: many
J gene: TRBJ2-1
D gene: TRBD1
CDR3 protein: CASSQTGGTYEQFF
CDR3 DNA: TGCGCCAGCAGCCAGACAGGGGGCACGTATGAGCAGTTCTTC

V gene: TRBV12-3/TRBV12-4
clone size: many
J gene: TRBJ1-5
D gene: TRBD1
CDR3 protein: CASSLTGGRQPQHF
CDR3 DNA: TGTGCCAGCAGCTTAACAGGGGGGCGTCAGCCCCAGCATTTT

V gene: TRBV6-4
clone size: many
J gene: TRBJ2-1
D gene: .
CDR3 protein: CASSDAGEQFF
CDR3 DNA: TGTGCCAGCAGTGATGCGGGAGAGCAGTTCTTC

V gene: TRBV20-1
clone size: .
J gene: TRBJ1-2
D gene: .
CDR3 protein: CSARILGQRPSTF
CDR3 DNA: TGCAGTGCTAGGATCCTGGGACAACGCCCGAGCACCTTC

V gene: TRBV4-1
clone size: .
J gene: TRBJ2-5
D gene: .
CDR3 protein: CASSQDQAGGETQYF
CDR3 DNA: TGCGCCAGCAGCCAAGATCAGGCAGGAGGAGAGACCCAGTACTTC